What follows is one TCR beta chain and its context. V lost 0 bases and J lost 7; bases outside the gene matches: 7. The CDR3 sequence is 16 residues long. CDR1 and CDR2 from the germline V gene are LGHDT and YNNKEL (reference sequence). Study processing details: Scientists estimated how many nucleated cells there were by amplifying reference gene primers. The repertoire was sequenced with immunoSEQ multiplex PCR; TCRdb's copy has only in-frame clones and lacks some. Clonal size and the V and J genes are those of that table, whereas D and trimming came from the DNA. The sample consists of roughly 97,000 clones, around 84% of them appearing once. This sample was included in a study of blood T cell repertoires in COVID-19. About the research overall: Sites in the United States, Italy and Spain provided acute and convalescent COVID-19 samples. Sources were T cells, B-cell-depleted T cells, or PBMCs; the material itself was cDNA or gDNA.

The sample comprised peripheral blood. V and J are TRBV3-1 (or the pseudogene TRBV3-2) and TRBJ2-7; TRBD2 matches at 12 bases. The clonotype originates from a man aged 55 to 70 with acute or convalescent COVID-19. The CDR3 coding sequence is TGTGCCAGCAGCCAAGATGCTAGCGGGAGGGTGTGGGAGCAGTACTTC. As protein: CASSQDASGRVWEQYF.